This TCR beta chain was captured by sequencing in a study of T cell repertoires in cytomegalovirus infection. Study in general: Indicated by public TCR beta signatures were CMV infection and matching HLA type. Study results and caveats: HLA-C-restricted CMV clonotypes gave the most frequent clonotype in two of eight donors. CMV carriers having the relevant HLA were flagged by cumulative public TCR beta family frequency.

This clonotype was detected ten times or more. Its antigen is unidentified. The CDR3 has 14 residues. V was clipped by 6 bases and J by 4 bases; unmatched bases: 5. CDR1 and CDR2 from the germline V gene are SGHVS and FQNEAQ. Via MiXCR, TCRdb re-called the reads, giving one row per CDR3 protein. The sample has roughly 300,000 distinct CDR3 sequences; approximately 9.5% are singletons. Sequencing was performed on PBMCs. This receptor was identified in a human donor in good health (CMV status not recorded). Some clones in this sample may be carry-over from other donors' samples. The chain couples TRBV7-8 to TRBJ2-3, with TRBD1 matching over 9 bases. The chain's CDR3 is CASSQDRGADTQYF. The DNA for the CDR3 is TGTGCCAGCAGTCAGGACAGGGGTGCAGATACGCAGTATTTT.